The T cell receptor (beta chain) described here comes from a study of blood T cell repertoires in COVID-19 (dated by TCRdb to 2019 to 2021). Context from the whole study: Collaborator samples came from the United States, Italy and Spain and covered acute and convalescent phases of COVID-19. The prospective study material was composed of cDNA or gDNA derived from T cells, B-cell-depleted T cells, or PBMCs. The repertoires were released in a freely available public database intended as a resource for research on the immune response to SARS-CoV-2. Where available, HLA class I and class II types were taken from metadata supplied by the sample provider and were not determined by assay-based typing. The samples were drawn from two sources: the first 160 participants of the ongoing ImmuneRACE study, and 1,200 or so subjects contributed by 6 global collaborators. A de-identified subject ID, COVID-19 status, age in years and sex were almost always included in the sample metadata. Subjects who had been exposed to COVID-19, were actively infected with it, or had recovered from it provided the deeply sampled blood TCRbeta repertoires that made up the dataset. Overall study outcomes, separate from this receptor: The amount of clinical and demographic metadata varied by source and participant and was provided uncurated.

Reading the germline V gene gives CDR1 LGHNT and CDR2 FRNRAP. From V the trimming removes 1 base and from J it removes 8 bases, while the gene matches leave 4 bases of the junction unaccounted for. The CDR3 measures 14 amino acids from cysteine to phenylalanine. Kept here is only the CDR3 DNA, which spans 42 bases and is read in frame from base 1. A note on this clone: Its binding antigen is unknown. Nothing much larger sits one base from this clone, and base qualities are not available.

TCRbeta CDR3 regions were amplified from genomic DNA using the immunoSEQ Assay, a bias-controlled multiplex PCR. As for how the authors treated the data: Within the assay, amplification of reference gene primers was used to estimate how many nucleated cells each sample contained. To quantify the absolute abundance of each unique TCRbeta CDR3 rearrangement, sequence reads were collapsed and filtered. For each sample, productive Simpson clonality was calculated as the square root of Simpson's diversity index across productive rearrangements. Drawn from immuneACCESS, this table holds only the in-frame rearrangements with V and J called that TCRdb kept. Clones are partly lost; checked studies trace under half to an unresolved V gene and leave the rest unexplained. V and J calls and clone size follow that table, whereas D and trimming were derived from the DNA. The sample data list under 500,000 clones, and approximately 90% of these were observed just once. The ten largest clonotypes hold approximately 4.5% of the sample.

The collaborating institutions used their own protocols to collect whole blood in K2EDTA tubes. For TCRbeta analysis, collaborators shipped samples as frozen whole blood, isolated PBMCs, or DNA extracted from either of those sample types. Sequencing was carried out using peripheral blood. This TCR was recovered from a woman in her twenties or thirties with acute or convalescent COVID-19. The sequence links TRBV12-5 to TRBJ1-2, with 10 bases aligning to TRBD1. The bases are TGTGCTAGTGGTTTGGAGACAGGGGGCCAAGGCTACACCTTC. Its coded protein is CASGLETGGQGYTF.